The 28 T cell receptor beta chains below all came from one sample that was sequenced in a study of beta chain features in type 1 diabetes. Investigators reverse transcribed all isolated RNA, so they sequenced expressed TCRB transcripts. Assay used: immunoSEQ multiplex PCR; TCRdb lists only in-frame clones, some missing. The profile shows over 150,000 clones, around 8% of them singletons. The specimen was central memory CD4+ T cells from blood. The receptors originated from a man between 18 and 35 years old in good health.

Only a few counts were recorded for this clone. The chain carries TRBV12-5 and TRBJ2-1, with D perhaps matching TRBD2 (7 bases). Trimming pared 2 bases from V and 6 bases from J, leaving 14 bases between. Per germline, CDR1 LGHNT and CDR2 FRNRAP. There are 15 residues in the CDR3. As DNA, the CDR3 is TGTGCTAGTGGTTTGTGGGGGGGCCCCACCAATGAGCAGTTCTTC. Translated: CASGLWGGPTNEQFF.

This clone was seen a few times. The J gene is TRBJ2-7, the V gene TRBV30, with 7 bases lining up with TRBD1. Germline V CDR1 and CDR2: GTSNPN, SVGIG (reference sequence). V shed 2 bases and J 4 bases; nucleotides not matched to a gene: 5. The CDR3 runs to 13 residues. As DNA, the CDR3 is TGTGCCTGGAGTCGGACAGGACCTTACGAGCAGTACTTC. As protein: CAWSRTGPYEQYF.

The CDR3 DNA reads as TGCGCCAGCAGCCGAGACGGGGCCGGGGGTGATCAGCCCCAGCATTTT. Residues: CASSRDGAGGDQPQHF. The chain recombines TRBV4-1 with TRBJ1-5; weak D call: TRBD1 (5 bases). The germline gives CDR1 MGHRA, CDR2 YSYEKL. V lost 4 bases, J lost 5 bases, and 18 bases lay in between. The CDR3 runs 16 residues.

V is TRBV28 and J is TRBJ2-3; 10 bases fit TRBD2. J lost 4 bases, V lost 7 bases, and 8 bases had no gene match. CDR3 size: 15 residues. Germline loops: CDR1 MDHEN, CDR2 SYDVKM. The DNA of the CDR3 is TGTGCCAGCAAATTCCTAGCGGGAGTGTCAGATACGCAGTATTTT. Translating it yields CASKFLAGVSDTQYF.

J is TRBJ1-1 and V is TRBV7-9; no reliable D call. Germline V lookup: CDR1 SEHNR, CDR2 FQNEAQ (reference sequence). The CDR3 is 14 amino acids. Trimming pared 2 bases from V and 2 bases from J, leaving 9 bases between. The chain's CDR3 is CASSLFQTNTEAFF. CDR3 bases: TGTGCCAGCAGCTTATTCCAGACTAACACTGAAGCTTTCTTT.

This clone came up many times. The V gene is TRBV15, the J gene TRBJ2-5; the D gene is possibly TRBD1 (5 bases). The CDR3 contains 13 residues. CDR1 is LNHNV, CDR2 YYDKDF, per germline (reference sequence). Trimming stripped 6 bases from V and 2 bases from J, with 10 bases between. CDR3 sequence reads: CATRTDTQETQYF. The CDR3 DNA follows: TGTGCCACCAGGACGGACACTCAAGAGACCCAGTACTTC.

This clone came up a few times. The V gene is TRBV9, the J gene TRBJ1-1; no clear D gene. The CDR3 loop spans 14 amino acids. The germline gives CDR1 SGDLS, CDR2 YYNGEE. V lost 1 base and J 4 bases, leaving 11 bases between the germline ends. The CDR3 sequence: CASSVRVRGTEAFF. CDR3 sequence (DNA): TGTGCCAGCAGCGTACGGGTCCGGGGCACTGAAGCTTTCTTT.

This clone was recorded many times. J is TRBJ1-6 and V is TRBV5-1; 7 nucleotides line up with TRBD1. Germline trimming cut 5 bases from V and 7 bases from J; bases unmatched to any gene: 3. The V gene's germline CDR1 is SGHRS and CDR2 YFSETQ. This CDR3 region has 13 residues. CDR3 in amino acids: CASRGTDNSPLHF. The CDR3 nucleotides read TGCGCCAGCAGAGGGACAGACAATTCACCCCTCCACTTT. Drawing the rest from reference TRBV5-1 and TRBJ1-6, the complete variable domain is KAGVTQTPRYLIKTRGQQVTLSCSPISGHRSVSWYQQTPGQGLQFLFEYFSETQRNKGNFPGRFSGRQFSNSRSEMNVSTLELGDSALYLCASRGTDNSPLHFGNGTRLTVT.

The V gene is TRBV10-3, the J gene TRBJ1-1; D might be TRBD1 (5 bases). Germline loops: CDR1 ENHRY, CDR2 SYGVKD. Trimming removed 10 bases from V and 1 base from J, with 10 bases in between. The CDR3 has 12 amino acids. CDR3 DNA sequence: TGTGCCACCGCTGGACAGAACACTGAAGCTTTCTTT. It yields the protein CATAGQNTEAFF.

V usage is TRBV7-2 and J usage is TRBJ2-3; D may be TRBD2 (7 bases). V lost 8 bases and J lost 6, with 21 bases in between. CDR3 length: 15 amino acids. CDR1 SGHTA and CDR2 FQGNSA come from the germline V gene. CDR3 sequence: CASQGGGLGMDTQYF. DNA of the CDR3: TGTGCCAGCCAAGGGGGGGGACTGGGGATGGATACGCAGTATTTT.

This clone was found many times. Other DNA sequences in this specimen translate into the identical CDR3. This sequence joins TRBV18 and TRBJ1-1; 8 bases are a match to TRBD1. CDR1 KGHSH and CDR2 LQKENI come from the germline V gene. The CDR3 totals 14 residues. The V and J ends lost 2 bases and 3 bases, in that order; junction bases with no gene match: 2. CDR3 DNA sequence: TGTGCCAGCTCACCAGCGACAGGGGACACTGAAGCTTTCTTT. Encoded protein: CASSPATGDTEAFF.

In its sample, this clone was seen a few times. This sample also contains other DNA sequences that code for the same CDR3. CDR3 sequence reads: CAISVGQNNSPLHF. The CDR3 DNA follows: TGTGCCATCAGTGTGGGGCAGAACAATTCACCCCTCCACTTT. The V and J genes are TRBV10-3 and TRBJ1-6; D might be TRBD1 (5 bases). V lost 4 bases to trimming and J lost 7 bases, with 11 bases between them. The germline V gene encodes CDR1 ENHRY and CDR2 SYGVKD. The CDR3 length is 14 residues.

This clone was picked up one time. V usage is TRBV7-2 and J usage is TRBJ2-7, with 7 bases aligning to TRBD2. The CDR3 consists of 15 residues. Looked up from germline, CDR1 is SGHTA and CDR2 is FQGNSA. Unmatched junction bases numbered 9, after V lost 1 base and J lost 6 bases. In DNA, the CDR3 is TGTGCCAGCAGCTTAGTTGGAAGGGGCGGGAGCGAGCAGTACTTC. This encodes CASSLVGRGGSEQYF.

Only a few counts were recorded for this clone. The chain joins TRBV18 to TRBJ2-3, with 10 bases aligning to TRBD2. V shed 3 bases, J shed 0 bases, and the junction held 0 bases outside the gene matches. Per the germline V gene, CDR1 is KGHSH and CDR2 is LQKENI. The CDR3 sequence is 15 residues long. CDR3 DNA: TGTGCCAGCTCACCGGGACTAGCGAGCACAGATACGCAGTATTTT. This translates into CASSPGLASTDTQYF.

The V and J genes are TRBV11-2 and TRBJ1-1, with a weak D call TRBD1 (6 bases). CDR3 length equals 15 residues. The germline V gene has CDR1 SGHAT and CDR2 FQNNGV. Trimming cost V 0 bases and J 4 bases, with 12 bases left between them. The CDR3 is CASSLDSRGFTEAFF. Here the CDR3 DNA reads TGTGCCAGCAGCTTAGATAGCAGGGGATTCACTGAAGCTTTCTTT.

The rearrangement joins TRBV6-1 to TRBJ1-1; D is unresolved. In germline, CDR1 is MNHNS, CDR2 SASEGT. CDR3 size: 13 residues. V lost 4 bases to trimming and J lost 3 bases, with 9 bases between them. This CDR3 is CASSVVTDTEAFF. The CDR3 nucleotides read TGTGCCAGCAGTGTCGTGACTGACACTGAAGCTTTCTTT.

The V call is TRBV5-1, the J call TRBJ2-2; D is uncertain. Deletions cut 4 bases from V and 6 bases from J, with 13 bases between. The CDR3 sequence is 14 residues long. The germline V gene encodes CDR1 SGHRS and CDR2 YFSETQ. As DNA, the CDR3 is TGCGCCAGCAGCGAAGTGGTGGGCCCCGGGGAGCTGTTTTTT. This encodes CASSEVVGPGELFF.

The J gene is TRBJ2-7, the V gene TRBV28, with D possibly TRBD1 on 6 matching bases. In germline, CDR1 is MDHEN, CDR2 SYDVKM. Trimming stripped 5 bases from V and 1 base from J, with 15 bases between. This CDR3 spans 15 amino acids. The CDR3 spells CASSRLGGFSYEQYF. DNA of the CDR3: TGTGCCAGCAGTAGGCTTGGGGGCTTTTCCTACGAGCAGTACTTC.

CDR3 sequence (DNA): TGCGCCAGCAGCCCCGGGTTAGCGGCCCAAGAGACCCAGTACTTC. This translates into CASSPGLAAQETQYF. The gene calls are TRBV5-1 and TRBJ2-5, with D tentatively TRBD2 (6 bases). The germline CDR1 and CDR2 sequences are SGHRS and YFSETQ. The CDR3 runs 15 residues. V lost 4 bases, J lost 1 base, and 14 bases lay in between.

The CDR3 protein is CAQGGRSPSTGELFF. Written as DNA, the CDR3 is TGTGCCCAGGGGGGCAGGAGCCCATCCACCGGGGAGCTGTTTTTT. This chain joins TRBV30 and TRBJ2-2, with a tentative D call TRBD1 (7 bases). From germline, CDR1 is GTSNPN and CDR2 SVGIG (reference sequence). Trimming shortened V by 8 bases and J by 4 bases, and 20 bases separated the two germline ends. CDR3 size: 15 residues.

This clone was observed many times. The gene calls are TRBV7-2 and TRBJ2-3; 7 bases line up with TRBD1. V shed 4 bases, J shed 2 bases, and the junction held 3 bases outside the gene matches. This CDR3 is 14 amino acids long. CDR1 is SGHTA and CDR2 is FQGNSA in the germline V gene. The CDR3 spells CASSSGQYTDTQYF. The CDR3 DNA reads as TGTGCCAGCAGCTCGGGACAGTACACAGATACGCAGTATTTT. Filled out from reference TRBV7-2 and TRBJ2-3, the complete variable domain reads GAGVSQSPSNKVTEKGKDVELRCDPISGHTALYWYRQSLGQGLEFLIYFQGNSAPDKSGLPSDRFSAERTGGSVSTLTIQRTQQEDSAVYLCASSSGQYTDTQYFGPGTRLTVL.

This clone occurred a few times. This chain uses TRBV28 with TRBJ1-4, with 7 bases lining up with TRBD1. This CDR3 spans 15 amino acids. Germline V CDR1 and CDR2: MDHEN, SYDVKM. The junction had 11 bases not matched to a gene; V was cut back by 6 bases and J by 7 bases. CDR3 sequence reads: CASRPSQGSGEKLFF. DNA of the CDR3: TGTGCCAGCAGACCATCACAGGGGAGTGGTGAAAAACTGTTTTTT.

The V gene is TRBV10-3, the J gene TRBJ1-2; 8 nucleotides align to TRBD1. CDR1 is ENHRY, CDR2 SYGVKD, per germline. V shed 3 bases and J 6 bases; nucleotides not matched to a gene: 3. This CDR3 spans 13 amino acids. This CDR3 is CAISDRGLDGYTF. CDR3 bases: TGTGCCATCAGTGACAGGGGGCTCGATGGCTACACCTTC.

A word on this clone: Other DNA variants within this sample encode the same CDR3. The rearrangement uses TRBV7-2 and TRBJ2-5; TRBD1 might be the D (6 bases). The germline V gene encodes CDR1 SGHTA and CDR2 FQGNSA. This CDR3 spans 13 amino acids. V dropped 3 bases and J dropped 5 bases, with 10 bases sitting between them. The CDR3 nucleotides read TGTGCCAGCAGCTTCGCAGGGGAGGAGACCCAGTACTTC. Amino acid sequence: CASSFAGEETQYF.

The CDR3 sequence is CAITEGVPDTQYF. The CDR3 DNA reads TGTGCCATCACGGAAGGGGTCCCAGATACGCAGTATTTT. This chain joins TRBV28 and TRBJ2-3; TRBD1 is a possible D gene (5 bases). Trimming removed 10 bases at V and 4 bases at J, with 15 bases between. The CDR3 covers 13 residues. Germline V CDR1 and CDR2: MDHEN, SYDVKM.

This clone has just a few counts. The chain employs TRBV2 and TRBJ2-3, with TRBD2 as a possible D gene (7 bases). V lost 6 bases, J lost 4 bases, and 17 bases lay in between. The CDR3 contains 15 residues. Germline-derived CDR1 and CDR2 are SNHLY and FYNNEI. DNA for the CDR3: TGTGCCAGCAGCGTGGGTGCGGGGGCTGCAGATACGCAGTATTTT. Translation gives CASSVGAGAADTQYF.

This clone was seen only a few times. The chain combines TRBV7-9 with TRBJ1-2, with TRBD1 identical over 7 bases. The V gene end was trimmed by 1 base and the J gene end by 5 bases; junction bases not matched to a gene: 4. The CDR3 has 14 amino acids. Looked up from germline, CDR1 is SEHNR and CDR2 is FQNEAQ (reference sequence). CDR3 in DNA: TGTGCCAGCAGCTTAGGACAGGGATGGTATGGCTACACCTTC. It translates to CASSLGQGWYGYTF.

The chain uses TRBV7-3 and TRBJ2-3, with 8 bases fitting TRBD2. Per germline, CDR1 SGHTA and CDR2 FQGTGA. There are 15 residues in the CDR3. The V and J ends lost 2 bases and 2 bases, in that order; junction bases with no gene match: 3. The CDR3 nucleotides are TGTGCCAGCAGCTTAGCGGGGGGCAACACAGATACGCAGTATTTT. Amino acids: CASSLAGGNTDTQYF.